This TCR beta chain derives from a study of T cells expressing NK-cell markers. General study findings and limits: In a handful of donors, dominant NKG2C+ clonotypes were roughly 1.0-7.0% of CD8+ T cells.

A note on this clonotype: As yet, its antigen is unknown.

In generating TCR beta cDNA, 5'RACE template switching with UMIs was used. TCRdb re-called the 5' RACE reads and catalogs CDR3 proteins one per entry, DNA excluded. The table lists about 390,000 distinct CDR3 sequences. The CDR3 length is 12 residues. Germline V gene lookup returns CDR1 MDHEN and CDR2 SYDVKM. Sequencing was performed on blood T cells: a sorted CD56 or NKG2C T cell subset, CD4+ or CD8+ T cells, or bulk PBMC T cells (not recorded which). This clonotype originated in a woman aged 45-65 years in good health. This sequence joins TRBV28 and TRBJ2-7; the TCRdb call, TRBD1, lacks DNA for checking. The CDR3 is CASSLGQYEQYF.